This TCR beta chain derives from a study of cytomegalovirus exposure and HLA in healthy donors. Study-wide results and limits: Most CMV-associated TCR beta chains were later found to appear HLA-restricted. Reports state that TCR beta sequences accurately predicted most subjects' HLA-A and HLA-B alleles.

PCR primers comprised 60 Vbeta and 13 Jbeta primers. The method was immunoSEQ multiplex PCR; TCRdb's version includes in-frame clones alone and lacks a portion of them. The data contain 85,000 to 90,000 clones, about nine tenths of them singletons. Comment on this clone: The antigen is unknown.

V lost 2 bases, J lost 8 bases, and 19 bases lay in between. The CDR3 loop spans 15 amino acids. Germline V gene data show CDR1 as SGHNT and CDR2 as YYREEE (reference sequence). Every donor was a healthy person donating bone marrow. The receptor was isolated from a man between 18 and 29 years old in good health and CMV-seronegative. The specimen was PBMCs. V and J are TRBV5-4 and TRBJ1-2, with D possibly being TRBD1 (5 bases). CDR3 nucleotide sequence: TGTGCCAGCAGCTTCTCGGACAAACTTACCCGCGGCTACACCTTC. Encoded protein: CASSFSDKLTRGYTF.